The TCR beta chain described here comes from a study of CD8+CD57+ T cells in acquired aplastic anemia. Overall study: Average DNA yield from sorted CD4+ and CD8+ cells was around 3.2 ug. Roughly 11 million reads, on average, were obtained for CD4+ cells from healthy donors. Study-level results: About 30 CD8+ CDR3 sequences occurred in both the patients and the controls. A significant difference in CD8+ Simpson's diversity between patients and controls was not found.

This clonotype was seen many times. Its antigen is not known. CDR3 and TCR beta VDJ profiling relied on a genomic DNA template. TCRdb re-derived calls from the reads in MiXCR, one entry per CDR3 protein. Counted here are more than 100,000 distinct CDR3 sequences, around 41% occurring once; the ten biggest clones make up more than 7%. Germline trimming cut 2 bases from V and 3 bases from J; bases unmatched to any gene: 6. Germline values: CDR1 SGHNT, CDR2 YYREEE (reference sequence). This CDR3 is built from 15 residues. The sequence was obtained from a human donor in good health, serving as a control. Sequenced sample: sorted CD4+, CD8+, or CD8+CD57+ T cells (not recorded which) from PBMCs. This sequence joins TRBV5-4 and TRBJ1-2, with TRBD1 matching 8 bases. The CDR3 bases are TGTGCCAGCAGCTTACGGACAGGGAACCACTATGGCTACACCTTC. It translates to CASSLRTGNHYGYTF. Together with reference TRBV5-4 and TRBJ1-2, the CDR3 gives the full variable domain: ETGVTQSPTHLIKTRGQQVTLRCSSQSGHNTVSWYQQALGQGPQFIFQYYREEENGRGNFPPRFSGLQFPNYSSELNVNALELDDSALYLCASSLRTGNHYGYTFGSGTRLTVV.